Listed below are T cell receptor beta chains from one sample, sequenced in a study of blood T cell repertoires in COVID-19. Here immunoSEQ multiplex PCR was the method, and the copy in TCRdb shows in-frame clones only, minus some. This table has about 250,000 clones, 75% to 90% appearing once. Sequencing used peripheral blood. These TCRs come from a man in his thirties or forties with acute or convalescent COVID-19. The CDR3 runs from the conserved cysteine through the conserved F or W. Fields, in order: clone size, V gene, D gene, J gene, CDR3 DNA, CDR3 protein. A D gene is named only where the DNA matches it firmly. Clone size, where shown, is once, few, many, or a class for clones that have expanded.

clone size: -; V gene: TRBV6-5; D gene: -; J gene: TRBJ2-3; CDR3 DNA: TGTGCCAGCAGGGACTCCCGGACCAGCACAGATACGCAGTATTTT; CDR3 protein: CASRDSRTSTDTQYF
clone size: -; V gene: TRBV5-1; D gene: -; J gene: TRBJ1-2; CDR3 DNA: TGCGCCAGCAGCTTGGATTACCAAGCATATGGCTACACCTTC; CDR3 protein: CASSLDYQAYGYTF
clone size: -; V gene: TRBV11-2; D gene: TRBD1; J gene: TRBJ1-1; CDR3 DNA: TGTGCCAGCAGCTTAAACAGGGGTGGGGTCACTGAAGCTTTCTTT; CDR3 protein: CASSLNRGGVTEAFF
clone size: -; V gene: TRBV3-1/TRBV3-2; D gene: TRBD2; J gene: TRBJ2-5; CDR3 DNA: TGTGCCAGCAGCCAAGATATAGGAGACGGACTAGCGGAACAAGAGACCCAGTACTTC; CDR3 protein: CASSQDIGDGLAEQETQYF
clone size: -; V gene: TRBV3-1/TRBV3-2; D gene: -; J gene: TRBJ2-1; CDR3 DNA: TGTGCCAGCAGCCAAGTAGATGAGCAGTTCTTC; CDR3 protein: CASSQVDEQFF
clone size: -; V gene: TRBV15; D gene: -; J gene: TRBJ2-2; CDR3 DNA: TGTGCCACCAGCAGAGATTTGGGTAGAGGTACCGGGGAGCTGTTTTTT; CDR3 protein: CATSRDLGRGTGELFF
clone size: -; V gene: TRBV9; D gene: TRBD2; J gene: TRBJ2-3; CDR3 DNA: TGTGCCAGCAGCGTAGGGGCAGCGGGGGTTGGAGATACGCAGTATTTT; CDR3 protein: CASSVGAAGVGDTQYF
clone size: -; V gene: TRBV30; D gene: -; J gene: TRBJ1-6; CDR3 DNA: TGTGCCTGGAGCGGGGGAAATTCACCCCTCCACTTT; CDR3 protein: CAWSGGNSPLHF
clone size: -; V gene: TRBV27; D gene: TRBD1; J gene: TRBJ1-5; CDR3 DNA: TGTGCCAGCAGCCTGGGACAGGGGATGCCCCAGCATTTT; CDR3 protein: CASSLGQGMPQHF
clone size: once; V gene: TRBV9; D gene: -; J gene: TRBJ1-3; CDR3 DNA: TGTGCCAGCAGCGTAGATGGGGCGAATTTTGATTTT; CDR3 protein: CASSVDGANFDF
clone size: -; V gene: TRBV21-1; D gene: -; J gene: TRBJ2-5; CDR3 DNA: TGTGCCACCTCGACTAGCGGGGGGGCGGAGACCCAGTACTTC; CDR3 protein: CATSTSGGAETQYF
clone size: -; V gene: TRBV30; D gene: -; J gene: TRBJ1-3; CDR3 DNA: TGTGCCTGGAGTGTCGTTAGAAACACCATATATTTT; CDR3 protein: CAWSVVRNTIYF
clone size: -; V gene: TRBV5-5; D gene: -; J gene: TRBJ2-7; CDR3 DNA: TGTGCCAGCAGCAGGGACACTTCCTACGAGCAGTACTTC; CDR3 protein: CASSRDTSYEQYF
clone size: few; V gene: TRBV11-2; D gene: TRBD1; J gene: TRBJ1-4; CDR3 DNA: TGTGCCAGCAGCATAAACAGGGGGCTTAATGAAAAACTGTTTTTT; CDR3 protein: CASSINRGLNEKLFF
clone size: -; V gene: TRBV18; D gene: TRBD1; J gene: TRBJ1-6; CDR3 DNA: TGTGCCAGCTCAGAGGACAGGGGTGTTTCACCCCTCCACTTT; CDR3 protein: CASSEDRGVSPLHF
clone size: -; V gene: TRBV6-5; D gene: TRBD1; J gene: TRBJ2-1; CDR3 DNA: TGTGCCAGCAGTTACGACAGGGGGCGAGGTAATGAGCAGTTCTTC; CDR3 protein: CASSYDRGRGNEQFF
clone size: once; V gene: TRBV28; D gene: -; J gene: TRBJ1-1; CDR3 DNA: TGTGCCAGCGGAAGTGGGGGAGGAGTCACTGAAGCTTTCTTT; CDR3 protein: CASGSGGGVTEAFF
clone size: -; V gene: TRBV24-1; D gene: -; J gene: TRBJ1-2; CDR3 DNA: TGTGCCACCAGTGATGGGCCAGACTATGGCTACACCTTC; CDR3 protein: CATSDGPDYGYTF
clone size: -; V gene: TRBV4-1; D gene: -; J gene: TRBJ1-1; CDR3 DNA: TGCGCCAGCTCGTCCAGGGGAATGGGGACTGAAGCTTTCTTT; CDR3 protein: CASSSRGMGTEAFF
clone size: -; V gene: TRBV28; D gene: TRBD1; J gene: TRBJ1-5; CDR3 DNA: TGTGCCAGCGGTTTACAGGGGGCTGGCAGCAATCAGCCCCAGCATTTT; CDR3 protein: CASGLQGAGSNQPQHF
clone size: -; V gene: TRBV19; D gene: -; J gene: TRBJ2-2; CDR3 DNA: TGTGCCAGTACTCCCTGGGGGGTAGCACCCGGGGAGCTGTTTTTT; CDR3 protein: CASTPWGVAPGELFF
clone size: -; V gene: TRBV5-1; D gene: -; J gene: TRBJ1-1; CDR3 DNA: TGCGCCAGCAGCTTGACTGTTAACACTGAAGCTTTCTTT; CDR3 protein: CASSLTVNTEAFF
clone size: -; V gene: TRBV28; D gene: TRBD1; J gene: TRBJ2-2; CDR3 DNA: TGTGCCAGCAGTTCTGTTCCAGGGGGCCCTTTTCCCGGGGAGCTGTTTTTT; CDR3 protein: CASSSVPGGPFPGELFF
clone size: -; V gene: TRBV6-6; D gene: TRBD1; J gene: TRBJ1-2; CDR3 DNA: TGTGCCAGCAGCTCAGGGGGTGGCTACACCTTC; CDR3 protein: CASSSGGGYTF
clone size: -; V gene: TRBV7-9; D gene: -; J gene: TRBJ2-1; CDR3 DNA: TGTGCCAGCAGCCAAGGACGGACTAAAGCCGACAATGAGCAGTTCTTC; CDR3 protein: CASSQGRTKADNEQFF
clone size: -; V gene: TRBV30; D gene: -; J gene: TRBJ2-3; CDR3 DNA: TGTGCCTGGGGTTACGGGGGCACAGATACGCAGTATTTT; CDR3 protein: CAWGYGGTDTQYF
clone size: -; V gene: TRBV28; D gene: -; J gene: TRBJ1-2; CDR3 DNA: TGTGCCAGCAGTTTGGGCCGCTATGGCTACACCTTC; CDR3 protein: CASSLGRYGYTF
clone size: -; V gene: TRBV15; D gene: -; J gene: TRBJ2-1; CDR3 DNA: TGTGCCACCAGCCAGGGGACGAGCTCCTACAATGAGCAGTTCTTC; CDR3 protein: CATSQGTSSYNEQFF
clone size: -; V gene: TRBV2; D gene: -; J gene: TRBJ2-3; CDR3 DNA: TGTGCCAGCCCCCCATCCTCGGGCACAGATACGCAGTATTTT; CDR3 protein: CASPPSSGTDTQYF
clone size: -; V gene: TRBV5-8; D gene: -; J gene: TRBJ2-7; CDR3 DNA: TGTGCCAGCCCTGGGCCTGACGAGCAGTACTTC; CDR3 protein: CASPGPDEQYF
clone size: -; V gene: TRBV3-1/TRBV3-2; D gene: -; J gene: TRBJ1-3; CDR3 DNA: TGTGCCAGCAGCCAAGATCCAGGGAAGGGAAACACCATATATTTT; CDR3 protein: CASSQDPGKGNTIYF
clone size: once; V gene: TRBV7-9; D gene: -; J gene: TRBJ2-1; CDR3 DNA: TGTGCCAGCAGCTTAGGGGGGGACTACAATGAGCAGTTCTTC; CDR3 protein: CASSLGGDYNEQFF
clone size: -; V gene: TRBV3-1/TRBV3-2; D gene: -; J gene: TRBJ1-1; CDR3 DNA: TGTGCCAGCAGCCAAGTGATGGGGTTCTTGCAGGGGAAAATGAACACTGAAGCTTTCTTT; CDR3 protein: CASSQVMGFLQGKMNTEAFF
clone size: -; V gene: TRBV19; D gene: -; J gene: TRBJ1-4; CDR3 DNA: TGTGCCAGTACCCATTCAGGGGTGAATGAAAAACTGTTTTTT; CDR3 protein: CASTHSGVNEKLFF
clone size: -; V gene: TRBV5-4; D gene: -; J gene: TRBJ2-7; CDR3 DNA: TGTGCCAGCAGCAGGACAAAGACCTACGAGCAGTACTTC; CDR3 protein: CASSRTKTYEQYF
clone size: -; V gene: TRBV10-2; D gene: TRBD1; J gene: TRBJ1-6; CDR3 DNA: TGCGCCAGCAGGCCCGGGACAGGGGTTTCACCCCTCCACTTT; CDR3 protein: CASRPGTGVSPLHF
clone size: few; V gene: TRBV5-1; D gene: -; J gene: TRBJ2-5; CDR3 DNA: TGCGCCAGCAGCTTTGGCAGGGACCAAGAGACCCAGTACTTC; CDR3 protein: CASSFGRDQETQYF
clone size: -; V gene: TRBV28; D gene: -; J gene: TRBJ1-2; CDR3 DNA: TGTGCCAGCAGCTCCAACCCGGGTAGTGGTGGCTACACCTTC; CDR3 protein: CASSSNPGSGGYTF
clone size: -; V gene: TRBV4-2; D gene: TRBD1; J gene: TRBJ1-1; CDR3 DNA: TGTGCCAGCAGCCCCCAAGGGAAGGGACAGGGTCATGAAGCTTTCTTT; CDR3 protein: CASSPQGKGQGHEAFF
clone size: -; V gene: TRBV5-1; D gene: TRBD2; J gene: TRBJ2-5; CDR3 DNA: TGCGCCAGCAGCTTGGTTCCGGGACTACAGGAGACCCAGTACTTC; CDR3 protein: CASSLVPGLQETQYF
clone size: -; V gene: TRBV6-5; D gene: -; J gene: TRBJ1-5; CDR3 DNA: TGTGCCAGCAGTCGGTCTTGGTCGCTTGATACGCCCCAGCATTTT; CDR3 protein: CASSRSWSLDTPQHF
clone size: -; V gene: TRBV7-9; D gene: -; J gene: TRBJ1-1; CDR3 DNA: TGTGCCAGCAGCGGACACCAGAACACTGAAGCTTTCTTT; CDR3 protein: CASSGHQNTEAFF
clone size: -; V gene: TRBV2; D gene: TRBD2; J gene: TRBJ2-1; CDR3 DNA: TGTGCCAGCACCGGGGGGGGGCCCCATGAGCAGTTCTTC; CDR3 protein: CASTGGGPHEQFF
clone size: -; V gene: TRBV28; D gene: -; J gene: TRBJ2-7; CDR3 DNA: TGTGCCAGCCGGACACTTCTAAGCTCCTACGAGCAGTACTTC; CDR3 protein: CASRTLLSSYEQYF
clone size: -; V gene: TRBV6-5; D gene: -; J gene: TRBJ1-2; CDR3 DNA: TGTGCCAGCAGTTACTCTACAGGGTATGGCTACACCTTC; CDR3 protein: CASSYSTGYGYTF
clone size: -; V gene: TRBV9; D gene: -; J gene: TRBJ2-3; CDR3 DNA: TGTGCCAGCAGCGTCCGACCGGGGACTAGCACAGATACGCAGTATTTT; CDR3 protein: CASSVRPGTSTDTQYF
clone size: -; V gene: TRBV11-2; D gene: -; J gene: TRBJ2-3; CDR3 DNA: TGTGCCAGCAGCCCTCACCTATCCACAGATACGCAGTATTTT; CDR3 protein: CASSPHLSTDTQYF
clone size: -; V gene: TRBV7-2; D gene: TRBD2; J gene: TRBJ2-3; CDR3 DNA: TGTGCCAGCAGCTTGCGCGGGGGAGATACGCAGTATTTT; CDR3 protein: CASSLRGGDTQYF
clone size: -; V gene: TRBV5-4; D gene: TRBD1; J gene: TRBJ1-2; CDR3 DNA: TGTGCCAGCAGCGCAGGAGGCCGGGACAGGGGGTATGGCTACACCTTC; CDR3 protein: CASSAGGRDRGYGYTF
clone size: -; V gene: TRBV6-5; D gene: TRBD1; J gene: TRBJ1-1; CDR3 DNA: TGTGCCAGCAGTCTACAGGGGATGAACACTGAAGCTTTCTTT; CDR3 protein: CASSLQGMNTEAFF
clone size: -; V gene: TRBV5-6; D gene: -; J gene: TRBJ1-4; CDR3 DNA: TGTGCCAGCAGCTTGTGGTCAGGGGCCTATGAAAAACTGTTTTTT; CDR3 protein: CASSLWSGAYEKLFF
clone size: -; V gene: TRBV6-5; D gene: TRBD1; J gene: TRBJ1-4; CDR3 DNA: TGTGCCAGCAGTTCCCAACAGGGGGGCTACTATGAAAAACTGTTTTTT; CDR3 protein: CASSSQQGGYYEKLFF
clone size: -; V gene: TRBV6-5; D gene: TRBD1; J gene: TRBJ1-2; CDR3 DNA: TGTGCCAGCAGAACAGGACAGGGCGGGAACTATGGCTACACCTTC; CDR3 protein: CASRTGQGGNYGYTF
clone size: few; V gene: TRBV19; D gene: TRBD1; J gene: TRBJ2-7; CDR3 DNA: TGTGCCAGTAGTACCGGGACAGCCTCCTACGAGCAGTACTTC; CDR3 protein: CASSTGTASYEQYF
clone size: -; V gene: TRBV19; D gene: TRBD2; J gene: TRBJ2-1; CDR3 DNA: TGTGCCAGTAGTATAAGACTAGCGGGGGGCCATGAGCAGTTCTTC; CDR3 protein: CASSIRLAGGHEQFF
clone size: once; V gene: TRBV25-1; D gene: -; J gene: TRBJ1-1; CDR3 DNA: TGTGCCAGCAGTGAACCCAATACTGAAGCTTTCTTT; CDR3 protein: CASSEPNTEAFF
clone size: -; V gene: TRBV6-5; D gene: -; J gene: TRBJ1-2; CDR3 DNA: TGTGCCATAGACAGGTCACCTAGCTATGGCTACACCTTC; CDR3 protein: CAIDRSPSYGYTF
clone size: many; V gene: TRBV21-1; D gene: -; J gene: TRBJ2-3; CDR3 DNA: TGTGCCAGCAGCAAAGAGAGCGGGGTATTTGCAGATACGCAGTATTTT; CDR3 protein: CASSKESGVFADTQYF
clone size: -; V gene: TRBV5-1; D gene: -; J gene: TRBJ1-6; CDR3 DNA: TGCGCCAGCAGCTCCCATGCGAGCTCCTATAATTCACCCCTCCACTTT; CDR3 protein: CASSSHASSYNSPLHF